This TCR beta chain was retrieved from a study of blood T cell repertoires in COVID-19. About the study: Samples taken during acute and convalescent COVID-19 were collected in the United States, Italy and Spain.

CDR1 LNHDA and CDR2 SQIVND come from the germline V gene (reference sequence). The CDR3 is made up of 13 amino acids. V dropped 7 bases and J dropped 0 bases, with 6 bases sitting between them. Per the study methods: For nucleated cells, counts were estimated from reference gene primer amplification. Method: immunoSEQ multiplex PCR; TCRdb's copy keeps in-frame clones and lacks some. V, J and clone size are those of that table, while D and trimming were read from the DNA. The repertoire holds approximately 170,000 clones, with more than 85% as singletons. The origin of this receptor is a man aged 30 to 39 with acute or convalescent COVID-19. The rearrangement uses TRBV19 and TRBJ2-2; D perhaps matches TRBD1 (6 bases). Sequenced input: peripheral blood. CDR3: CASKGANTGELFF. The CDR3 DNA follows: TGTGCCAGTAAGGGGGCGAACACCGGGGAGCTGTTTTTT.